Included here is one TCR beta chain sequence, with context. Its antigen is unidentified. This sample stems from a study of cytomegalovirus exposure and HLA in healthy donors. Study summary: The study placed less than 90% of its 350 to 450 genotyped donors in the Caucasian-associated ancestry cluster. The study, taken as a whole, reports: Associated with cytomegalovirus, according to the listing, were approximately 160 TCR beta chains. Reports indicated that the classifier achieved high specificity and sensitivity in diagnosing cytomegalovirus status.

Trimming cost V 4 bases and J 2 bases, with 11 bases left between them. The CDR3 loop spans 14 amino acids. From germline, CDR1 is MNHEY and CDR2 SMNVEV (reference sequence). Primers for the PCR totalled 60 Vbeta and 13 Jbeta. Profiled with immunoSEQ multiplex PCR; TCRdb holds only in-frame clones, not every one. The sample lists roughly 150,000 clones, 65% to 70% occurring once. The sequence derives from a man between 25 and 39 years old in good health and CMV-seropositive. Sample: PBMCs. This chain links TRBV27 with TRBJ1-1; D is perhaps TRBD1 (6 bases). The CDR3 loop reads CASSSRGVNTEAFF. CDR3 nucleotides: TGTGCCAGCAGTTCCAGGGGAGTAAACACTGAAGCTTTCTTT.